This is a list of T cell receptor beta chains from one sample in a study of blood T cell repertoires in COVID-19. Clones were sequenced by immunoSEQ multiplex PCR, and TCRdb holds only the in-frame ones, with some missing. The profile shows about 56,000 clones, nearly 90% of them singletons. The source material was peripheral blood. All receptors derive from a woman aged 60-70 years with COVID-19, enrolled during active disease. CDR3s include the opening cysteine and the closing phenylalanine or tryptophan. The order of the fields is V gene, clone size, J gene, CDR3 length, D gene, CDR3 DNA, CDR3 protein. The D gene is left open where the match is weak. Clone size appears in some rows only: once, few, many, or a class for an expanded clone.

v_gene: TRBV27
abundance: NA
j_gene: TRBJ2-3
len: 15
d_gene: NA
CDR3nt: TGTGCCAGCAGTTTGGGGGACTCCAACACAGATACGCAGTATTTT
CDR3aa: CASSLGDSNTDTQYF

v_gene: TRBV2
abundance: NA
j_gene: TRBJ1-1
len: 15
d_gene: TRBD1
CDR3nt: TGTGCCAGCAGTGAACAGGGGGCATCGAACACTGAAGCTTTCTTT
CDR3aa: CASSEQGASNTEAFF

v_gene: TRBV5-4
abundance: NA
j_gene: TRBJ2-5
len: 15
d_gene: NA
CDR3nt: TGTGCCAGCAGCAGACGTCGGGACTTTCAAGAGACCCAGTACTTC
CDR3aa: CASSRRRDFQETQYF

v_gene: TRBV5-6
abundance: NA
j_gene: TRBJ1-6
len: 16
d_gene: TRBD1
CDR3nt: TGTGCCAGCAGCTTAAGGACAGGGGGCGGGAATTCACCCCTCCACTTT
CDR3aa: CASSLRTGGGNSPLHF

v_gene: TRBV11-3
abundance: once
j_gene: TRBJ1-2
len: 12
d_gene: NA
CDR3nt: TGTGCCAGCAGCCTAACCCGTTATGGCTACACCTTC
CDR3aa: CASSLTRYGYTF

v_gene: TRBV3-1/TRBV3-2
abundance: NA
j_gene: TRBJ1-2
len: 15
d_gene: NA
CDR3nt: TGTGCCAGCAGCCAATTGACAGCTACTAACTATGGCTACACCTTC
CDR3aa: CASSQLTATNYGYTF

v_gene: TRBV6-2/TRBV6-3
abundance: NA
j_gene: TRBJ2-7
len: 17
d_gene: TRBD2
CDR3nt: TGTGCCAGCAGTTACAGAAGACTAGCGGGAGTAATCTACGAGCAGTACTTC
CDR3aa: CASSYRRLAGVIYEQYF

v_gene: TRBV7-9
abundance: NA
j_gene: TRBJ2-1
len: 14
d_gene: NA
CDR3nt: TGTGCCAGCAGCTTAGCGGGGACTTACAATGAGCAGTTCTTC
CDR3aa: CASSLAGTYNEQFF

v_gene: TRBV4-1
abundance: few
j_gene: TRBJ1-2
len: 17
d_gene: TRBD1
CDR3nt: TGCGCCAGCAGCCCAGATACCGGGACAGGGGGCGTTATCGGCTACACCTTC
CDR3aa: CASSPDTGTGGVIGYTF

v_gene: TRBV11-3
abundance: NA
j_gene: TRBJ2-1
len: 13
d_gene: NA
CDR3nt: TGTGCCAGCAGCCCAGGACATCTCGATGAGCAGTTCTTC
CDR3aa: CASSPGHLDEQFF

v_gene: TRBV27
abundance: NA
j_gene: TRBJ1-1
len: 15
d_gene: NA
CDR3nt: TGTGCCAGCAGTTTGTCTTGGACAGCGAACACTGAAGCTTTCTTT
CDR3aa: CASSLSWTANTEAFF

v_gene: TRBV3-1/TRBV3-2
abundance: NA
j_gene: TRBJ1-1
len: 18
d_gene: NA
CDR3nt: TGTGCCAGCAGCCAAGATTCCGGCGGCGTTCCTTTGAACACTGAAGCTTTCTTT
CDR3aa: CASSQDSGGVPLNTEAFF

v_gene: TRBV7-9
abundance: NA
j_gene: TRBJ2-1
len: 14
d_gene: TRBD2
CDR3nt: TGTGCCAGCAGTTTGAGCGGGATCGGGAATGAGCAGTTCTTC
CDR3aa: CASSLSGIGNEQFF

v_gene: TRBV5-1
abundance: NA
j_gene: TRBJ1-1
len: 14
d_gene: NA
CDR3nt: TGCGCCAGCAGCGAGTCAGGGGTGAACACTGAAGCTTTCTTT
CDR3aa: CASSESGVNTEAFF

v_gene: TRBV2
abundance: NA
j_gene: TRBJ1-2
len: 14
d_gene: TRBD1
CDR3nt: TGTGCCAGCAGTGAAGTTACAGGGGCGAGTGGCTACACCTTC
CDR3aa: CASSEVTGASGYTF

v_gene: TRBV10-1
abundance: NA
j_gene: TRBJ2-5
len: 12
d_gene: NA
CDR3nt: TGCGCCAGCAGTGGAACGGAAGAGACCCAGTACTTC
CDR3aa: CASSGTEETQYF

v_gene: TRBV7-9
abundance: NA
j_gene: TRBJ1-2
len: 14
d_gene: NA
CDR3nt: TGTGCCAGCAGCTCCCTCGGGGTCTCTCACGGCTACACCTTC
CDR3aa: CASSSLGVSHGYTF

v_gene: TRBV7-2
abundance: NA
j_gene: TRBJ2-4
len: 16
d_gene: TRBD2
CDR3nt: TGTGCCAGCAGCTCGGAGACTAGCGGGCCCCGGTACATTCAGTACTTC
CDR3aa: CASSSETSGPRYIQYF

v_gene: TRBV27
abundance: NA
j_gene: TRBJ2-3
len: 16
d_gene: TRBD2
CDR3nt: TGTGCCAGCAGTTTATCGACTAGCGGGGGGTCTGATACGCAGTATTTT
CDR3aa: CASSLSTSGGSDTQYF

v_gene: TRBV2
abundance: NA
j_gene: TRBJ1-2
len: 15
d_gene: NA
CDR3nt: TGTGCCAGCAGTGAATACCTCGGGGGAGACTATGGCTACACCTTC
CDR3aa: CASSEYLGGDYGYTF

v_gene: TRBV12-3/TRBV12-4
abundance: NA
j_gene: TRBJ1-2
len: 13
d_gene: TRBD1
CDR3nt: TGTGCCAGCAGCTTTACAGGGGACTATGGCTACACCTTC
CDR3aa: CASSFTGDYGYTF

v_gene: TRBV14
abundance: NA
j_gene: TRBJ2-2
len: 13
d_gene: NA
CDR3nt: TGTGCCAGCAGCCAGGGGAGCACCGGGGAGCTGTTTTTT
CDR3aa: CASSQGSTGELFF

v_gene: TRBV7-9
abundance: once
j_gene: TRBJ2-7
len: 14
d_gene: NA
CDR3nt: TGTGCCAGCAGCGTTAGGACAGAAGACTACGAGCAGTACTTC
CDR3aa: CASSVRTEDYEQYF

v_gene: TRBV4-1
abundance: NA
j_gene: TRBJ1-5
len: 14
d_gene: NA
CDR3nt: TGCGCCAGCAGCCAAGAGACGGGGAATCAGCCCCAGCATTTT
CDR3aa: CASSQETGNQPQHF

v_gene: TRBV27
abundance: NA
j_gene: TRBJ1-2
len: 14
d_gene: NA
CDR3nt: TGTGCCAGCAGTCTAGGACGGGAGAACTATGGCTACACCTTC
CDR3aa: CASSLGRENYGYTF

v_gene: TRBV6-5
abundance: NA
j_gene: TRBJ2-3
len: 16
d_gene: TRBD2
CDR3nt: TGTGCCAGCAGTTACTCAGGACTAGCGGGATCAGATACGCAGTATTTT
CDR3aa: CASSYSGLAGSDTQYF

v_gene: TRBV18
abundance: NA
j_gene: TRBJ1-5
len: 15
d_gene: TRBD1
CDR3nt: TGTGCCAGCTCACCAGGACAGGGCGGCAATCAGCCCCAGCATTTT
CDR3aa: CASSPGQGGNQPQHF

v_gene: TRBV3-1/TRBV3-2
abundance: NA
j_gene: TRBJ1-1
len: 17
d_gene: TRBD1
CDR3nt: TGTGCCAGCAGCCAAGGAACAGGGGGCCTATCGAACACTGAAGCTTTCTTT
CDR3aa: CASSQGTGGLSNTEAFF

v_gene: TRBV25-1
abundance: NA
j_gene: TRBJ2-2
len: 16
d_gene: NA
CDR3nt: TGTGCCAGCGGGGGGAACCTTAACCTAAATACCGGGGAGCTGTTTTTT
CDR3aa: CASGGNLNLNTGELFF

v_gene: TRBV28
abundance: NA
j_gene: TRBJ1-1
len: 16
d_gene: TRBD1
CDR3nt: TGTGCCAGCAGTTTACCCGGGACAGGCAGCTTCACTGAAGCTTTCTTT
CDR3aa: CASSLPGTGSFTEAFF

v_gene: TRBV7-8
abundance: NA
j_gene: TRBJ2-1
len: 16
d_gene: TRBD2
CDR3nt: TGTGCCAGCAGCTCCTGGACTAGCGGTACGAACAATGAGCAGTTCTTC
CDR3aa: CASSSWTSGTNNEQFF

v_gene: TRBV5-6
abundance: once
j_gene: TRBJ2-1
len: 14
d_gene: NA
CDR3nt: TGTGCCAGCAGCTTGGGACTAACAGCAATGAAGCAGTTCTTC
CDR3aa: CASSLGLTAMKQFF